This T cell receptor beta chain was recovered during a study of vaccination effects on CD4 cells after COVID-19. With 5 bases removed from V and 7 bases from J, the gap between germline ends came to 14 bases. The CDR3 runs 13 residues. Looked up from germline, CDR1 is SGHTA and CDR2 is FQGNSA. Antigen-specific CD4+ T cell clonotypes were called by their expansion after viral peptide-pool culture in ViraFEST. The culture ran for roughly ten days before CD4+ T cells were isolated. Two doses of either BNT162b2 or mRNA-1273 were given to each participant. Nobody among the vaccine recipients had prior SARS-CoV-2 infection (nucleocapsid antibodies were negative). This clone was detected only once. Its antigen is undetermined. Only in-frame clones appear in the TCRdb table, and some are missing; sequencing was by immunoSEQ multiplex PCR. The sample lists about 27,000 clones, roughly four fifths occurring once.

The clonotype originates from a human donor who received a COVID-19 vaccine. Some clones in this sample may be carry-over from other donors' samples. Sequenced here: CD4+ T cells from PBMCs cultured with HCoV-NL63 spike peptides, sampled after COVID-19 vaccination. The rearrangement uses TRBV7-2 and TRBJ1-1; TRBD1 might be the D (6 bases). The CDR3 is CASSRRQALEAFF. CDR3 in DNA: TGTGCCAGCAGCCGCCGACAGGCGCTTGAAGCTTTCTTT.